The rows below give T cell receptor beta chains drawn from one sample of a study of circulating CD8 cells and anti-PD-1 response in melanoma. One entry per CDR3 protein, called by TCRdb with MiXCR from the reads. The data hold around 430 distinct CDR3 sequences, with around 8.4% observed a single time. This specimen consisted of CD8+ T cells from PBMCs, obtained at baseline or after one month of anti-PD-1 therapy (not recorded which). The origin of the receptors is a human donor with melanoma. Both conserved end residues are trimmed from each CDR3. D genes are given only for firm matches.

D gene | J gene | V gene | CDR3 protein
TRBD2 | TRBJ2-1 | TRBV7-2 | ASSLAQASGGREQF
- | TRBJ1-2 | TRBV30 | AWIDGSNYGYT
- | TRBJ1-2 | TRBV25-1 | ASSDLGTVGYGYT
- | TRBJ2-3 | TRBV7-9 | ASSGGASTDTQY
TRBD1 | TRBJ1-1 | TRBV28 | ASSPPGQGRNTEAF
- | TRBJ1-5 | TRBV19 | ASRSGFMEPQH
- | TRBJ2-5 | TRBV2 | ASSEARGRETETQY
- | TRBJ1-2 | TRBV4-1 | ASSQSPGRSDYGYT
- | TRBJ1-1 | TRBV19 | ASSFNSNTEAF
- | TRBJ1-2 | TRBV20-1 | SARAWTPANYGYT
TRBD2 | TRBJ2-7 | TRBV27 | ASSSPGTRDYEQY
- | TRBJ1-1 | TRBV6-2/TRBV6-3 | ASSYSSRGRVNTEAF
TRBD1 | TRBJ1-5 | TRBV19 | ASDRGSNQPQH
TRBD2 | TRBJ2-1 | TRBV19 | ASRRTSGAYNEQF
- | TRBJ2-3 | TRBV7-3 | ASSLSVGALDTQY
- | TRBJ2-2 | TRBV19 | ASSTQGPGELF
- | TRBJ2-3 | TRBV12-5 | ASSHVGGDESPDTQY
- | TRBJ2-3 | TRBV2 | AIPSPQRGDTQY
TRBD2 | TRBJ2-1 | TRBV14 | ASSPSGGAWDEQF
TRBD1 | TRBJ2-7 | TRBV20-1 | SARAKTGGRGEQY
- | TRBJ1-2 | TRBV4-2 | ASSQGRGMVIGGYT
- | TRBJ2-1 | TRBV27 | ASSFLTPYNEQF
- | TRBJ1-5 | TRBV19 | ASSMQDQPQH
TRBD2 | TRBJ2-5 | TRBV9 | ASSPWTSTETQY
- | TRBJ1-1 | TRBV19 | ASSTGLTEAF
- | TRBJ2-3 | TRBV19 | ASSFSGASTDTQY
TRBD2 | TRBJ2-3 | TRBV24-1 | ATSGLAGGSRTDTQY
- | TRBJ2-1 | TRBV10-2 | ASSEGWSGLNEQF
- | TRBJ2-3 | TRBV16 | ASSQLTTTDTQY
TRBD2 | TRBJ2-1 | TRBV19 | ASSVTSGAYNEQF
TRBD2 | TRBJ2-2 | TRBV20-1 | SAPSLLSGGINTGELF
- | TRBJ2-5 | TRBV14 | ASSLTEMATRY
- | TRBJ2-3 | TRBV29-1 | SVEDPPGGYTDTQY
- | TRBJ1-2 | TRBV29-1 | SVENLVDSQFPNYGYT
TRBD1 | TRBJ1-5 | TRBV28 | ASTRDRGDYQPQH
TRBD2 | TRBJ2-5 | TRBV27 | ASTAGGPGETQY
- | TRBJ1-1 | TRBV5-1 | ASSWPGDLGTEAF
- | TRBJ1-1 | TRBV20-1 | SARSGTSPGEAF
TRBD1 | TRBJ2-5 | TRBV9 | ASSVSSRGPRETQY
- | TRBJ1-1 | TRBV19 | ASSRGTDMNTEAF
- | - | TRBV28 | AISEGWSDTQH
- | TRBJ2-7 | TRBV2 | ASSVEGVSYEQY
TRBD1 | TRBJ2-7 | TRBV27 | ASSLKGGTGPSSYEQY
- | TRBJ2-3 | TRBV12-3/TRBV12-4 | ASSLETGTDTQY
- | TRBJ2-7 | TRBV19 | ATATSSYEQY
TRBD1 | TRBJ1-2 | TRBV27 | ASSLQGANYGYT
TRBD2 | TRBJ2-3 | TRBV19 | ASSLGLAVTDTQY
- | TRBJ2-3 | TRBV4-3 | ASSQEWLSTDTQY
TRBD2 | TRBJ2-7 | TRBV7-9 | ASSGASGGNEQH